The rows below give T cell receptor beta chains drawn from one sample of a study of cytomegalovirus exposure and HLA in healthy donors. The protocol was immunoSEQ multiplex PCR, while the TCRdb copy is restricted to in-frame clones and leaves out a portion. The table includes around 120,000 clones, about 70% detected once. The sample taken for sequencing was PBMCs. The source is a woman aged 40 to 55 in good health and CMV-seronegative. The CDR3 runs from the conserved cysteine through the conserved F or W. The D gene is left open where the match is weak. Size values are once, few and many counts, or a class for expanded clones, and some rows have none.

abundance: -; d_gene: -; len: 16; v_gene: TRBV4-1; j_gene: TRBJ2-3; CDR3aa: CASSQASPSRSDTQYF; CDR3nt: TGCGCCAGCAGCCAAGCAAGCCCTAGCAGGTCAGATACGCAGTATTTT
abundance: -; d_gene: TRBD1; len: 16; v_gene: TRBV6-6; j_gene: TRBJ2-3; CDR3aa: CASSYVPGQGTDTQYF; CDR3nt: TGTGCCAGCAGTTACGTCCCGGGACAGGGGACAGATACGCAGTATTTT
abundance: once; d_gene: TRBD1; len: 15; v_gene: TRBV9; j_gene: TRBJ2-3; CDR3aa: CASNPRGINTDTQYF; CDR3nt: TGTGCCAGCAATCCCAGGGGGATTAACACAGATACGCAGTATTTT
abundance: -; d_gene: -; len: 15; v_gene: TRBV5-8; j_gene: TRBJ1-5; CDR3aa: CASSLGQVSNQPQHF; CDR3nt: TGTGCCAGCAGCTTGGGGCAGGTTAGCAATCAGCCCCAGCATTTT
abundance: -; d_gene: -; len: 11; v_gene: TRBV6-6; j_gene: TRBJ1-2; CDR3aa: CASSFGAGYTF; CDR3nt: TGTGCCAGCAGTTTTGGGGCTGGCTACACCTTC
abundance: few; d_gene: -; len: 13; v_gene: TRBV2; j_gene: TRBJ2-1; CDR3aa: CASVLRPPNEQFF; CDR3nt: TGTGCCAGCGTCCTCAGGCCCCCTAATGAGCAGTTCTTC
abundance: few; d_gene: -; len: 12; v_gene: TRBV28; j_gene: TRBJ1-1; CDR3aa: CASSLFGGMAFF; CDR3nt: TGTGCCAGCAGTTTATTTGGAGGGATGGCTTTCTTT
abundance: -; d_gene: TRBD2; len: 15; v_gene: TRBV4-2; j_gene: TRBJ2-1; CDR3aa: CASRALAGETDEQFF; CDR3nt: TGTGCCAGCAGGGCACTAGCGGGGGAGACGGATGAGCAGTTCTTC
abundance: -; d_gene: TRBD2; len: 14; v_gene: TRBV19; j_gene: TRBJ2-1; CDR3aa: CASSGLAGGDEQFF; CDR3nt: TGTGCCAGTAGTGGCCTAGCGGGGGGGGATGAGCAGTTCTTC
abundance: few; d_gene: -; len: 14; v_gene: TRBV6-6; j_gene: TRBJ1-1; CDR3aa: CASVVQGMNTEAFF; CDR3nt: TGTGCCAGCGTAGTACAGGGCATGAACACTGAAGCTTTCTTT
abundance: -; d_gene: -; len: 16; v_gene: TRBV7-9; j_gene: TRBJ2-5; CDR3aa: CASSLPLASPQETQYF; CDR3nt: TGTGCCAGCAGCTTACCGCTCGCTAGCCCTCAAGAGACCCAGTACTTC
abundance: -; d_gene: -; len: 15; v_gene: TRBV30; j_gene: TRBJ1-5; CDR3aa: CAWSVGQNSNQPQHF; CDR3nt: TGTGCCTGGAGTGTAGGACAGAATAGCAATCAGCCCCAGCATTTT
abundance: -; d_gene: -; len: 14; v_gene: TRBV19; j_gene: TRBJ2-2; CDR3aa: CASSTPTNTGELFF; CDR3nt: TGTGCCAGTAGTACGCCGACTAACACCGGGGAGCTGTTTTTT
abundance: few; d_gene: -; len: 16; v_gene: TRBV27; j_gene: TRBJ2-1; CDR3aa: CASSWSLGANPREQFF; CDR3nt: TGTGCCAGCAGTTGGTCCCTGGGGGCAAACCCCCGTGAGCAGTTCTTC
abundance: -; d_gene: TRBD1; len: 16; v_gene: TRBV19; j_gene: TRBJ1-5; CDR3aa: CASSKGTGGRYQPQHF; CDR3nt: TGTGCCAGTAGTAAAGGGACAGGGGGAAGATATCAGCCCCAGCATTTT
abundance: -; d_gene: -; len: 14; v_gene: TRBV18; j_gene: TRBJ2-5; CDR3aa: CASSPLREGETQYF; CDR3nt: TGTGCCAGCTCACCACTCAGGGAAGGAGAGACCCAGTACTTC
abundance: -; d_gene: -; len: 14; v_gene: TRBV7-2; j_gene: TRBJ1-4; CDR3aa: CASSPSSGNEKLFF; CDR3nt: TGTGCCAGCAGCCCCTCGTCCGGGAATGAAAAACTGTTTTTT
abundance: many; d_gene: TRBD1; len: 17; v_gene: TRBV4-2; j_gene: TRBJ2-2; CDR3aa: CASSQDLGQGRTGELFF; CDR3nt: TGTGCCAGCAGCCAAGATCTAGGACAGGGGAGGACCGGGGAGCTGTTTTTT
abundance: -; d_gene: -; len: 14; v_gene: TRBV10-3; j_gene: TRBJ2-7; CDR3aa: CAISESRAEDEQYF; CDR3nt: TGTGCCATCAGTGAGTCGCGTGCCGAGGACGAGCAGTACTTC
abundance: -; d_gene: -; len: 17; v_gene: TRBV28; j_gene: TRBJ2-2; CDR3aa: CASKRGRLRESAGELFF; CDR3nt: TGTGCCAGCAAAAGAGGGCGTTTGAGGGAATCCGCCGGGGAGCTGTTTTTT
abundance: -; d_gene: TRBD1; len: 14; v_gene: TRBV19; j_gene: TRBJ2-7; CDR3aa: CASRPDRVSYEQYF; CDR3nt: TGTGCCAGTAGACCGGACAGGGTCTCCTACGAGCAGTACTTC
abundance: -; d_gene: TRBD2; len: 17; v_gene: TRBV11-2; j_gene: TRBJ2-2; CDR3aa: CASSPEIAGANTGELFF; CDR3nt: TGTGCCAGCAGCCCGGAAATAGCGGGCGCGAACACCGGGGAGCTGTTTTTT
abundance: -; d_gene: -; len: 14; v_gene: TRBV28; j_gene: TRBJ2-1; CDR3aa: CASSRPGFRNEQFF; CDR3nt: TGTGCCAGCAGCCGGCCGGGGTTCAGGAATGAGCAGTTCTTC
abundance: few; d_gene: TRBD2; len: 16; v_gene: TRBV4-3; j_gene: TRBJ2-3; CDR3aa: CASSQGEGRRADTQYF; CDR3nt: TGCGCCAGCAGCCAAGGGGAGGGAAGGCGGGCAGATACGCAGTATTTT
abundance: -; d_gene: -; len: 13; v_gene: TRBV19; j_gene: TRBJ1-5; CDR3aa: CASTQNRNQPQHF; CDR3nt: TGTGCCAGTACCCAAAATCGGAATCAGCCCCAGCATTTT
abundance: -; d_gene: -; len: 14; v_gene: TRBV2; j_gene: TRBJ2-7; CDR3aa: CASSEWGRGAEQYF; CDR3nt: TGTGCCAGCAGTGAATGGGGCAGGGGTGCCGAGCAGTACTTC
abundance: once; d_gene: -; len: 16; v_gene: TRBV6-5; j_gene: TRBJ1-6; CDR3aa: CASSYSQGGLNSPLHF; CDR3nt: TGTGCCAGCAGTTACAGCCAGGGAGGCCTGAATTCACCCCTCCACTTT